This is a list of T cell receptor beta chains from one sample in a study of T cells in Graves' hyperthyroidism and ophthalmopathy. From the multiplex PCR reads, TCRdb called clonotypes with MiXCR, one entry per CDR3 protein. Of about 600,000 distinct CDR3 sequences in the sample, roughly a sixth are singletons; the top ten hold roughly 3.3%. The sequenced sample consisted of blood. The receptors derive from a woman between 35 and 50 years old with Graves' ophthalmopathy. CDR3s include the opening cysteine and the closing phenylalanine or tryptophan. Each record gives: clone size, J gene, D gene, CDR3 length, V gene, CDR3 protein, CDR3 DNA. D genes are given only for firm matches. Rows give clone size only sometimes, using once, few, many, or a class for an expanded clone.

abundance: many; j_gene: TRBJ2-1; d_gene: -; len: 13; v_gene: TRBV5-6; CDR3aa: CASSVQTPNEQFF; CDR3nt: TGTGCCAGCAGCGTTCAGACACCCAATGAGCAGTTCTTC
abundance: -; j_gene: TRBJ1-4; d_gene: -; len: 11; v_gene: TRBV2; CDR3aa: CASRGHLELFF; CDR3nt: TGTGCCAGCCGCGGGCATCTGGAACTGTTTTTT
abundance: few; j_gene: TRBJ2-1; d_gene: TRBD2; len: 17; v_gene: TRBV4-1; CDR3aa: CASSQDSSAGGPYEQFF; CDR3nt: TGCGCCAGCAGCCAAGACTCTTCGGCGGGAGGGCCCTATGAGCAGTTCTTC
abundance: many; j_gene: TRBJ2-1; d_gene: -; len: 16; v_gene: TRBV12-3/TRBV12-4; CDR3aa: CASSLFGGRSPNEQFF; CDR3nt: TGTGCCAGCAGTTTATTTGGGGGGCGGTCACCTAATGAGCAGTTCTTC
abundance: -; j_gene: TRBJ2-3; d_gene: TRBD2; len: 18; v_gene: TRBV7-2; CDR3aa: CASSVRVTSGRSSDTQYF; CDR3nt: TGTGCCAGCAGCGTTAGGGTGACTAGCGGGAGGAGCTCAGATACGCAGTATTTT
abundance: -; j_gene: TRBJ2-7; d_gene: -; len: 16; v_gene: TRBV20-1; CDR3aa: CSARVALEASSYEQYF; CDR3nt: TGCAGTGCTAGAGTGGCCCTCGAGGCCAGCTCCTACGAGCAGTACTTC
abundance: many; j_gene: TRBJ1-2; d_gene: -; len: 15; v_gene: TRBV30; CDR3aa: CAWSVGGGVGYGYTF; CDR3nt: TGTGCCTGGAGTGTTGGCGGGGGAGTGGGCTATGGCTACACCTTC
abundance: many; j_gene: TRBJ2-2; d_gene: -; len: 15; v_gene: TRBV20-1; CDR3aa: CSARGVGMNTGELFF; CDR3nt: TGCAGTGCTAGAGGGGTGGGAATGAATACCGGGGAGCTGTTTTTT
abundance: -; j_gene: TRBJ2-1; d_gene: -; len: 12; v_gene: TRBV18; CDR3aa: CASSPREAEQFF; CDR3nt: TGTGCCAGCTCACCGAGAGAGGCTGAGCAGTTCTTC
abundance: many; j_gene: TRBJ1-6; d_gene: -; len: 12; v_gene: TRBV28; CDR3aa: CASRKRGSPLHF; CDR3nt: TGTGCCAGCAGGAAAAGGGGTTCACCCCTCCACTTT
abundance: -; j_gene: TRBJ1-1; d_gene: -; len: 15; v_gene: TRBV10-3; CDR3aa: CAVSESGGGNTEAFF; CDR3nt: TGTGCCGTCAGTGAGTCGGGGGGGGGGAACACTGAAGCTTTCTTT
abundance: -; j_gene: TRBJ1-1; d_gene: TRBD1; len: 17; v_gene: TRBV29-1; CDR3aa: CSVEGFSQDRVYTEAFF; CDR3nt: TGCAGCGTTGAGGGTTTTTCTCAGGACAGGGTCTACACTGAAGCTTTCTTT
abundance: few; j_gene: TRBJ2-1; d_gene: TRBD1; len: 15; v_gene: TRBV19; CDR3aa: CASRRSGTGNNEQFF; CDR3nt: TGTGCCAGTAGAAGATCCGGGACAGGGAACAATGAGCAGTTCTTC
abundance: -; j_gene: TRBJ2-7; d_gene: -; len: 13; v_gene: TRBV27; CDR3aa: CASSLAPNYEQYF; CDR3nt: TGTGCCAGCAGCCTCGCCCCCAACTACGAGCAGTACTTC
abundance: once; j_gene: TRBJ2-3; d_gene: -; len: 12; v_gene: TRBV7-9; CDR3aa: CASSSVSDTQYF; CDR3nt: TGTGCCAGCAGCTCCGTTTCAGATACGCAGTATTTT
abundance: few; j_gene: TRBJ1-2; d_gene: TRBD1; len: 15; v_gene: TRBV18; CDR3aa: CASSPGPGQGYGYTF; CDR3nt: TGTGCCAGCTCCCCCGGACCGGGACAGGGGTATGGCTACACCTTC
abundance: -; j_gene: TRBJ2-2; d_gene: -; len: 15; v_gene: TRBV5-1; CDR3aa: CASSLEDWNTGELFF; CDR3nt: TGCGCCAGCAGCTTAGAGGACTGGAACACCGGGGAGCTGTTTTTT
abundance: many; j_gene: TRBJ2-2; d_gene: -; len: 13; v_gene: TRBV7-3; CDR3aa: CASSASAVGELFF; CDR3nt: TGTGCCAGCAGTGCCAGCGCGGTCGGGGAGCTGTTTTTT
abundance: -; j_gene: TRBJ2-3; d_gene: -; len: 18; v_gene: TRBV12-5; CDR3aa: CASGHQKTVSPATDTRYF; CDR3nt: TGTGCTAGTGGCCATCAGAAGACAGTTTCCCCGGCGACAGATACGCGGTATTTT
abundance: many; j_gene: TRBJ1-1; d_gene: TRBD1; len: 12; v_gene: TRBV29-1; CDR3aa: CSADRADTEAFF; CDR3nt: TGCAGCGCGGACAGGGCGGACACTGAAGCTTTCTTT
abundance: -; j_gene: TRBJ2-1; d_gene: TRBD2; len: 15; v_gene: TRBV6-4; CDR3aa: CASSETSGAGDEQFF; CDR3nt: TGTGCCAGCAGTGAAACTAGCGGAGCGGGCGATGAGCAGTTCTTC
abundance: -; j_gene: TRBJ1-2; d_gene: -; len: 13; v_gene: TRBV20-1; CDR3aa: CSARVQGLNGYTF; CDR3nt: TGCAGTGCTAGAGTACAGGGTCTCAATGGCTACACCTTC
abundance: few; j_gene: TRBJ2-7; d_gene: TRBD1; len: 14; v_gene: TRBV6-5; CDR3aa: CASSYGDRGHEQYF; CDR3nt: TGTGCCAGCAGTTACGGGGACAGGGGGCATGAGCAGTACTTC
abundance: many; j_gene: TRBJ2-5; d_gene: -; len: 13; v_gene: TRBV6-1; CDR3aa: CASSVAGTETQYF; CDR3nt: TGTGCCAGCAGTGTGGCAGGGACAGAGACCCAGTACTTC
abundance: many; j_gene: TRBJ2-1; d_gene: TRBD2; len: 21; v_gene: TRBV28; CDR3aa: CASSPGRQLGLAGGPYNEQFF; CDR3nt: TGTGCCAGCAGTCCAGGAAGACAGCTTGGACTAGCGGGAGGCCCCTACAATGAGCAGTTCTTC
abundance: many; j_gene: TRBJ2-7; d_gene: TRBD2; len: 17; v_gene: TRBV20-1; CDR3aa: CSARGGVASGSSYEQYF; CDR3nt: TGCAGTGCTAGAGGCGGGGTGGCTAGCGGGAGCTCCTACGAGCAGTACTTC
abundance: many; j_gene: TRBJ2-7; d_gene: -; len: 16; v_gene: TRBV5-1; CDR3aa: CASSLDRGPISYEQYF; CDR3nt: TGCGCCAGCAGCTTGGACAGAGGTCCCATCTCCTACGAGCAGTACTTC
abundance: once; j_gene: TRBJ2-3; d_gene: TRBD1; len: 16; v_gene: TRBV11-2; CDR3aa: CASSSLGQGRWYTQYF; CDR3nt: TGTGCCAGCAGCTCCCTCGGACAGGGTCGTTGGTATACGCAGTATTTT
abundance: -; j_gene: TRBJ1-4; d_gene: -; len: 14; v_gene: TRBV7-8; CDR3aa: CASSGGGGREKLFF; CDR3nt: TGTGCCAGCAGCGGGGGGGGGGGCAGAGAAAAACTGTTTTTT
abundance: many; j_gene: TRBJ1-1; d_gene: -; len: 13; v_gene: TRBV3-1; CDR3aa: CASSHPEYTEAFF; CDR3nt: TGTGCCAGCAGCCACCCGGAGTACACTGAAGCTTTCTTT
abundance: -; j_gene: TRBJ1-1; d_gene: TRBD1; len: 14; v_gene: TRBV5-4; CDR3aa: CASTKQGVNTEAFF; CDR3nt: TGTGCCAGCACCAAACAGGGGGTGAACACTGAAGCTTTCTTT
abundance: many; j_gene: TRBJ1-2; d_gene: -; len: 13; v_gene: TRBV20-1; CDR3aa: CSARDQGSYGYTF; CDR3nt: TGCAGTGCTAGAGACCAGGGGAGCTATGGCTACACCTTC
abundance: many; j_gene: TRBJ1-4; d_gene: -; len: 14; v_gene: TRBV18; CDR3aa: CASSRRTLGEKLFF; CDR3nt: TGTGCCAGCTCACGACGGACCCTTGGGGAAAAACTGTTTTTT
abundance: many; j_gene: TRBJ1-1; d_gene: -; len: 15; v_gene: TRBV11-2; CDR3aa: CASSLVASPNTEAFF; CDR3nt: TGTGCCAGCAGCTTAGTGGCCAGCCCGAACACTGAAGCTTTCTTT
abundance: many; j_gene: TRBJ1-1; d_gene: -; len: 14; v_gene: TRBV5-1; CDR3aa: CASSGLGADTEAFF; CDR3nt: TGCGCCAGCAGCGGTTTGGGGGCCGACACTGAAGCTTTCTTT
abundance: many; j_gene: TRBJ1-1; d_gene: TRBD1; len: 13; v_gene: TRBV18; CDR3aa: CASSPDRGAEAFF; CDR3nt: TGTGCCAGCTCACCTGACAGGGGTGCTGAAGCTTTCTTT
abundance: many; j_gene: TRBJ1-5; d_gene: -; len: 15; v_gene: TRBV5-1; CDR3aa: CASSLSGLSNQPQHF; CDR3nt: TGCGCCAGCAGCTTGTCAGGTTTGAGCAATCAGCCCCAGCATTTT
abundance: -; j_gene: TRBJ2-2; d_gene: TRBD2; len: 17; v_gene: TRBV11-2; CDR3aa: CASSLESLAGRTGELFF; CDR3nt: TGTGCCAGCAGCTTAGAGAGTCTAGCGGGCCGGACCGGGGAGCTGTTTTTT
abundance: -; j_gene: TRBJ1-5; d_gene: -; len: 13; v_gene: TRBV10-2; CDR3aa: CASSENNNQPQHF; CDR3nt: TGCGCCAGCAGTGAGAACAACAATCAGCCCCAGCATTTT
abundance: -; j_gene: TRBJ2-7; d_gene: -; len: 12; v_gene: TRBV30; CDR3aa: CAWDRGEGEQYF; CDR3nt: TGTGCCTGGGATAGGGGGGAGGGCGAGCAGTACTTC
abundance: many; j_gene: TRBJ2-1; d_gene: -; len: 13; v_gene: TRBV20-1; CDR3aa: CSARVHRVNEQFF; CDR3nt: TGCAGTGCTAGAGTGCATAGGGTCAATGAGCAGTTCTTC
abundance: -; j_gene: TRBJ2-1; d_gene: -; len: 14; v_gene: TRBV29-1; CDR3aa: CSAIFPSQGNEQFF; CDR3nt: TGCAGCGCCATTTTCCCCTCCCAGGGCAATGAGCAGTTCTTC
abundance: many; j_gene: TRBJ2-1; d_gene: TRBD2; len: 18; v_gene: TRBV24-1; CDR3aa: CATSDPPGPSGGENEQFF; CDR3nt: TGTGCCACCAGTGATCCCCCGGGACCCAGCGGGGGGGAGAATGAGCAGTTCTTC
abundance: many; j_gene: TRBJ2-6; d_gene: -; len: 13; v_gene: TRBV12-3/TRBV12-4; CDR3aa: CASRQSGANVLTF; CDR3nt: TGTGCCAGCCGTCAATCTGGGGCCAACGTCCTGACTTTC
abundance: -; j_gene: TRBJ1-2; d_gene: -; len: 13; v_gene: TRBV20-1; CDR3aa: CSAYRGNPMSYTF; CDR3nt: TGCAGTGCTTACCGAGGGAACCCTATGAGCTACACCTTC